One and the same sample provided the 31 T cell receptor beta chains below, sequenced in a study of T cell responses to AZD1222 COVID-19 vaccine. The assay was immunoSEQ multiplex PCR, and TCRdb's table has in-frame clones only and misses some. The table includes roughly 93,000 clones, roughly nine tenths detected once. Sequenced here: peripheral blood, sampled 28 days after the second AZD1222 dose. The receptors stem from an adult who received the AZD1222 COVID-19 vaccine.

The chain has TRBV19 and TRBJ2-7; a possible D gene is TRBD2 (6 bases). V shed 3 bases and J shed 3 bases, with 15 bases lying between them. Germline loops: CDR1 LNHDA, CDR2 SQIVND (reference sequence). The CDR3 totals 15 residues. The CDR3 reads CASSISGTINYEQYF. The CDR3 nucleotides read TGTGCCAGTAGTATTAGCGGTACAATTAACTACGAGCAGTACTTC.

V usage is TRBV4-1 and J usage is TRBJ2-7, with TRBD1 identical over 9 bases. The J segment lost 3 bases and the V segment lost 1 base, leaving 4 bases of the junction unmatched. Germline V gene sequence: CDR1 MGHRA, CDR2 YSYEKL. The CDR3 runs to 15 residues. CDR3 region: CASSQGDRAGYEQYF. Here the CDR3 DNA reads TGCGCCAGCAGCCAAGGGGACAGGGCCGGCTACGAGCAGTACTTC.

This rearrangement joins TRBV7-9 to TRBJ2-3, with 11 bases that match TRBD1. Unmatched junction bases numbered 3, after V lost 5 bases and J lost 5 bases. The CDR3 consists of 14 residues. Germline V gene data show CDR1 as SEHNR and CDR2 as FQNEAQ (reference sequence). The CDR3 DNA follows: TGTGCCAGCAGCACGGGACAGGGGGAAGATACGCAGTATTTT. It is translated as CASSTGQGEDTQYF.

This chain links TRBV7-9 with TRBJ1-4, with 11 positions matching TRBD1. The V gene's germline CDR1 is SEHNR and CDR2 FQNEAQ (reference sequence). There are 16 residues in the CDR3. With 5 bases clipped from V and 0 bases from J, the junction kept 2 bases outside the gene matches. The CDR3 spells CASSQGQGATNEKLFF. DNA of the CDR3: TGTGCCAGCAGCCAGGGACAGGGGGCAACTAATGAAAAACTGTTTTTT.

Comments on this clone: Other DNA sequences in the sample encode the same CDR3. V gene TRBV7-9 combines with J gene TRBJ1-2; D unresolved. Germline CDR1 is SEHNR and CDR2 is FQNEAQ (reference sequence). Trimming removed 5 bases from V and 3 bases from J, with 7 bases in between. The CDR3 runs to 12 residues. The CDR3 sequence is CASSLSDYGYTF. Written as DNA, the CDR3 is TGTGCCAGCAGCCTCAGTGACTATGGCTACACCTTC.

The chain carries TRBV5-4 and TRBJ2-3; 7 nucleotides line up with TRBD2. The J segment lost 3 bases and the V segment lost 4 bases, leaving 5 bases of the junction unmatched. Germline loops: CDR1 SGHNT, CDR2 YYREEE (reference sequence). The CDR3 is 14 residues long. This chain's CDR3 is CASSGGGLTDTQYF. CDR3 bases: TGTGCCAGCAGCGGGGGGGGTTTGACAGATACGCAGTATTTT.

The chain recombines TRBV18 with TRBJ1-4; TRBD1 might be the D (6 bases). Per germline, CDR1 KGHSH and CDR2 LQKENI. CDR3 length equals 16 residues. V was trimmed by 0 bases and J by 14 bases, leaving 22 bases between them. The CDR3 DNA follows: TGTGCCAGCTCACCACCAATAAGGACAGACGCGATCGCTCTGTTTTTT. Its protein is CASSPPIRTDAIALFF.

The chain uses TRBV15 and TRBJ1-4; D gene ambiguous. The ends were cut back, 3 bases at V and 8 bases at J, with 10 bases in the middle. Germline V lookup: CDR1 LNHNV, CDR2 YYDKDF (reference sequence). The CDR3 is made up of 13 amino acids. The CDR3 sequence is CATSSHRKEKLFF. CDR3 in DNA: TGTGCCACCAGCAGCCACAGAAAGGAAAAACTGTTTTTT.

The DNA for the CDR3 is TGTGCCAGCAGTACCCACGGGGGGGGCACAGATACGCAGTATTTT. This sequence encodes CASSTHGGGTDTQYF. The chain employs TRBV2 and TRBJ2-3, with 8 nucleotides matching TRBD2. The CDR3 has 15 residues. Germline V CDR1 and CDR2: SNHLY, FYNNEI. Trimming removed 5 bases from V and 1 base from J; junction bases left unmatched: 5.

This chain links TRBV5-1 with TRBJ1-6, with TRBD1 matching 12 bases. Germline CDR1 and CDR2: SGHRS and YFSETQ. Trimming took 4 bases from V and 8 from J; bases not matched to a gene: 13. The length of the CDR3 is 18 residues. The CDR3 bases are TGCGCCAGCAGCCCGGGACAGGGGGCGAAGGGATTGTATTCACCCCTCCACTTT. Translating it yields CASSPGQGAKGLYSPLHF.

In DNA, the CDR3 is TGTGCCAGCAGTTACTCGAGGGACAGCTCTTCCTACGAGCAGTACTTC. It translates to CASSYSRDSSSYEQYF. This chain joins TRBV6-5 and TRBJ2-7, with 7 bases aligning to TRBD1. With V trimmed by 0 bases and J by 1 base, 6 bases remained unmatched. Germline lookup yields CDR1 MNHEY and CDR2 SVGAGI. The CDR3 extends over 16 amino acids.

This rearrangement joins TRBV7-3 to TRBJ1-1; D might be TRBD1 (5 bases). V lost 2 bases and J 5 bases, leaving 12 bases between the germline ends. Germline CDR1 is SGHTA and CDR2 is FQGTGA. The length of the CDR3 is 14 residues. In DNA, the CDR3 is TGTGCCAGCAGCTTATCAGGGCGGGGGACTGAAGCTTTCTTT. Protein: CASSLSGRGTEAFF.

Written as DNA, the CDR3 is TGTGCCAGCAGCTTGGTAACTAGCAATGAGCAGTTCTTC. It translates to CASSLVTSNEQFF. The chain recombines TRBV5-4 with TRBJ2-1, with a tentative D call TRBD2 (5 bases). The CDR3 loop spans 13 amino acids. Germline values: CDR1 SGHNT, CDR2 YYREEE (reference sequence). The ends were cut back, 0 bases at V and 6 bases at J, with 7 bases in the middle. Drawing the rest from reference TRBV5-4 and TRBJ2-1, the complete variable domain is ETGVTQSPTHLIKTRGQQVTLRCSSQSGHNTVSWYQQALGQGPQFIFQYYREEENGRGNFPPRFSGLQFPNYSSELNVNALELDDSALYLCASSLVTSNEQFFGPGTRLTVL.

V usage is TRBV7-9 and J usage is TRBJ2-2; D remains ambiguous. V lost 3 bases, J lost 1 base, and 6 bases lay in between. From germline, CDR1 is SEHNR and CDR2 FQNEAQ (reference sequence). This CDR3 is built from 14 residues. Written as DNA, the CDR3 is TGTGCCAGCAGCTTGAGAGGGAACACCGGGGAGCTGTTTTTT. Protein: CASSLRGNTGELFF.

This chain joins TRBV18 and TRBJ1-1; 7 nucleotides agree with TRBD1. CDR1 is KGHSH and CDR2 is LQKENI in the germline V gene. V shed 6 bases, J shed 0 bases, and the junction held 4 bases outside the gene matches. The CDR3 has 14 residues. Written as DNA, the CDR3 is TGTGCCAGCTCGCGACAGGGTGTGAACACTGAAGCTTTCTTT. Translation gives CASSRQGVNTEAFF.

V and J are TRBV3-1 (or the pseudogene TRBV3-2) and TRBJ2-7; D is unclear. The CDR3 is made up of 12 amino acids. In germline, CDR1 is LGHDT, CDR2 YNNKEL (reference sequence). Deletions cut 4 bases from V and 3 bases from J, with 7 bases between. The CDR3 region has the DNA TGTGCCAGCAGCCCTAGAAACTACGAGCAGTACTTC. It encodes CASSPRNYEQYF.

V is TRBV6-6 and J is TRBJ2-7, with TRBD1 identical over 7 bases. The CDR3 runs 12 residues. Germline lookup yields CDR1 MNHNY and CDR2 SVGAGI (reference sequence). With 6 bases clipped from V and 4 bases from J, the junction kept 3 bases outside the gene matches. The CDR3: CASRTGSYEQYV. The DNA for the CDR3 is TGTGCCAGCAGGACAGGGAGTTACGAGCAGTACGTC.

J is TRBJ1-1 and V is TRBV21-1. TRBV21-1 is given as a pseudogene. The CDR3 has 16 amino acids. The CDR3 reads CASSKEGREWNTEAFF. The CDR3 bases are TGTGCCAGCAGCAAAGAAGGGAGGGAGTGGAACACTGAAGCTTTCTTT.

The genes are TRBV24-1 and TRBJ2-5, with TRBD1 identical over 10 bases. The junction had 5 bases not matched to a gene; V was cut back by 4 bases and J by 4 bases. The CDR3 runs to 15 residues. Germline V gives CDR1 KGHDR, CDR2 SFDVKD. The CDR3 DNA reads TGTGCCACCAGTGAATACGACAGGGGGCTAGAGACCCAGTACTTC. Amino acids: CATSEYDRGLETQYF.

The genes are TRBV28 and TRBJ2-7, with D possibly TRBD2 on 6 matching bases. This CDR3 is built from 15 residues. The ends were cut back, 7 bases at V and 1 base at J, with 17 bases in the middle. Per the germline V gene, CDR1 is MDHEN and CDR2 is SYDVKM. CDR3 in DNA: TGTGCCAGCACAACGACCGGGACTCTATCCTACGAGCAGTACTTC. Amino acids: CASTTTGTLSYEQYF.

The chain couples TRBV10-3 to TRBJ2-3, with D tentatively TRBD1 (5 bases). Trimming removed 0 bases from V and 0 bases from J, with 10 bases in between. Germline lookup yields CDR1 ENHRY and CDR2 SYGVKD. The CDR3 is 16 residues long. DNA of the CDR3: TGTGCCATCAGTGAGTCGGGTTACAGGAGCACAGATACGCAGTATTTT. Translating gives CAISESGYRSTDTQYF.

V usage is TRBV4-3 and J usage is TRBJ1-4; D is unclear. The CDR3 covers 14 residues. Trimming shortened V by 4 bases and J by 5 bases, and 11 bases separated the two germline ends. Germline loops: CDR1 LGHNA, CDR2 YSLEER. CDR3 in amino acids: CASSPEADNEKLFF. CDR3 in DNA: TGCGCCAGCAGCCCGGAGGCAGACAATGAAAAACTGTTTTTT.

The table lists this clone with a few counts. The genes are TRBV7-9 and TRBJ2-2; 9 bases map to TRBD1. V was clipped by 3 bases and J by 4 bases; unmatched bases: 0. This CDR3 is 14 amino acids long. Germline-derived CDR1 and CDR2 are SEHNR and FQNEAQ (reference sequence). The CDR3 spells CASSLTGGTGELFF. As DNA, the CDR3 is TGTGCCAGCAGCTTGACAGGGGGCACCGGGGAGCTGTTTTTT. The variable domain in full, completed from reference TRBV7-9 and TRBJ2-2, reads DTGVSQNPRHKITKRGQNVTFRCDPISEHNRLYWYRQTLGQGPEFLTYFQNEAQLEKSRLLSDRFSAERPKGSFSTLEIQRTEQGDSAMYLCASSLTGGTGELFFGEGSRLTVL.

The chain recombines TRBV19 with TRBJ1-5; D is unresolved. The V and J ends lost 5 bases and 0 bases respectively, with 8 bases between them. The CDR3 has 14 amino acids. CDR1 and CDR2 (germline): LNHDA, SQIVND (reference sequence). CDR3 residues: CASSLTLSNQPQHF. Here the CDR3 DNA reads TGTGCCAGTAGTCTGACACTTAGCAATCAGCCCCAGCATTTT.

The V and J genes are TRBV5-6 and TRBJ2-1; no clear D. The CDR3 length is 11 residues. Trimming took off 5 bases at V and 10 bases at J, with 10 bases between the two ends. Germline CDR1 is SGHDT and CDR2 is YYEEEE. The CDR3 here is CASRGLGEQFF. The CDR3, as DNA: TGTGCCAGCAGAGGGCTAGGGGAGCAGTTCTTC. Supplemented by reference TRBV5-6 and TRBJ2-1, the full variable domain reads DAGVTQSPTHLIKTRGQQVTLRCSPKSGHDTVSWYQQALGQGPQFIFQYYEEEERQRGNFPDRFSGHQFPNYSSELNVNALLLGDSALYLCASRGLGEQFFGPGTRLTVL.

The V call is TRBV21-1, the J call TRBJ2-1; whether TRBD1, the table's D call, matches the DNA was not checked. TRBV21-1 is a pseudogene locus. The CDR3 extends over 16 amino acids. The CDR3 sequence: CASSKATGRCGNEQFF. The CDR3 region has the DNA TGTGCCAGCAGCAAAGCGACAGGGCGGTGTGGCAATGAGCAGTTCTTC.

The chain recombines TRBV14 with TRBJ1-1, with TRBD1 as a possible D gene (5 bases). V dropped 4 bases and J dropped 6 bases, with 18 bases sitting between them. The CDR3 runs 15 residues. Germline CDR1 is SGHDN and CDR2 is FVKESK. CDR3 region: CASSRYGYAGAEAFF. The CDR3 coding sequence is TGTGCCAGCAGCCGGTATGGGTACGCGGGGGCTGAAGCTTTCTTT.

The chain joins TRBV6-6 to TRBJ1-2; TRBD1 aligns across 7 bases. After removal of 2 bases from V and 5 bases from J, the junction contained 5 bases not matched to a gene. The length of the CDR3 is 14 residues. The germline V gene has CDR1 MNHNY and CDR2 SVGAGI (reference sequence). CDR3 protein: CASSYPDRVYGYTF. In nucleotides, the CDR3 is TGTGCCAGCAGTTACCCCGACAGGGTATATGGCTACACCTTC.

The chain couples TRBV6-5 to TRBJ1-4, with D tentatively TRBD1 (5 bases). The CDR3 spans 14 residues. Germline V gives CDR1 MNHEY, CDR2 SVGAGI. V lost 6 bases to trimming and J lost 0 bases, with 8 bases between them. The CDR3 here is CASSPTATNEKLFF. CDR3 in DNA: TGTGCCAGCAGCCCGACAGCAACTAATGAAAAACTGTTTTTT.

This chain joins TRBV27 and TRBJ2-2, with D uncertain. This CDR3 has 13 residues. CDR1 MNHEY and CDR2 SMNVEV come from the germline V gene (reference sequence). The ends were cut back, 4 bases at V and 6 bases at J, with 9 bases in the middle. This chain's CDR3 is CASSSSRSGELFF. The CDR3 coding sequence is TGTGCCAGCAGTTCCTCTCGCTCCGGGGAGCTGTTTTTT.

The chain recombines TRBV5-4 with TRBJ2-7; D is unresolved. The germline V gene has CDR1 SGHNT and CDR2 YYREEE (reference sequence). The CDR3 totals 14 residues. V lost 0 bases and J lost 6, with 13 bases in between. The CDR3 reads CASSLGGRASEQYF. The CDR3 DNA reads as TGTGCCAGCAGCTTGGGGGGAAGGGCCTCCGAGCAGTACTTC.